This T cell receptor beta chain appears in the sequencing data of a study of blood T cell repertoires in COVID-19. At the level of the study: T cells, B-cell-depleted T cells, or PBMCs provided the cDNA or gDNA that served as material.

V was clipped by 2 bases and J by 7 bases, with 13 bases between them. Germline V gene sequence: CDR1 ENHRY, CDR2 SYGVKD. The CDR3 has 14 residues. Clones were sequenced by immunoSEQ multiplex PCR, and TCRdb holds only the in-frame ones, with some missing. This sample has 240,000 or so clones, with about three quarters found just once. Sample: peripheral blood. The chain couples TRBV10-3 to TRBJ2-3; the D gene is possibly TRBD2 (6 bases). The sequence was obtained from an elderly woman with acute or convalescent COVID-19. The CDR3 nucleotides are TGTGCCATCAGTGAGGAGATCCTAGCGAATACGCAGTATTTT. Translation: CAISEEILANTQYF.